This T cell receptor beta chain was captured by sequencing in a study of graft-versus-host responses after intestinal transplantation. Study details: As for transplant type, recipients had multivisceral, liver-intestinal, or isolated intestinal grafts. The recipients all started with anti-thymocyte globulin induction and then took tacrolimus and steroids for about 3 years.

The CDR3 has 11 residues. After removal of 7 bases from V and 5 bases from J, the junction contained 3 bases not matched to a gene. Germline V gives CDR1 SQVTM, CDR2 ANQGSEA. This table comes from immunoSEQ multiplex PCR, and its TCRdb copy is limited to in-frame clones, with some not included. The sample includes 75,000 to 95,000 clones, about 92% of them seen just once. Study findings and constraints: GvH clonotypes were identified within recipient marrow, with a subset emerging first in ileum or blood. The presence of high graft-versus-host to host-versus-graft clonal ratios in allografts characterized patients with graft-donor T cell macrochimerism.

About this clone: As yet, its antigen is unknown.

The source is a human donor who received an intestinal transplant. The sample in question was unstimulated CD8+ T cells sorted from spleen or lymph node cells, obtained before intestinal transplant. The gene calls are TRBV29-1 and TRBJ2-7; 9 bases align to TRBD1. The CDR3 DNA is TGCAGCGGGGGGACAGGGAACGAGCAGTACTTC. Encoded protein: CSGGTGNEQYF.